This is a list of T cell receptor beta chains from one sample in a study of blood T cell repertoires in COVID-19. Data came from immunoSEQ multiplex PCR; TCRdb stores just in-frame clones and leaves some out. The sample records 56,000 or so clones, 75% to 95% being singletons. The material sequenced was peripheral blood. These receptors came from a man aged 50 or older with active COVID-19. CDR3s include the opening cysteine and the closing phenylalanine or tryptophan. The D gene is left open where the match is weak. The size entry is marked missing in some rows and otherwise reads once, few, many or a size class.

D gene	V gene	clone size	J gene	CDR3 protein	CDR3 DNA
TRBD1	TRBV18	NA	TRBJ1-1	CASSRGDRAGTEAFF	TGTGCCAGCTCCCGTGGGGACAGGGCGGGCACTGAAGCTTTCTTT
NA	TRBV14	NA	TRBJ1-6	CASSQASSYNSPLHF	TGTGCCAGCAGCCAAGCCAGCTCCTATAATTCACCCCTCCACTTT
TRBD1	TRBV5-4	NA	TRBJ1-2	CASSLADRVFGGYTF	TGTGCCAGCAGCTTGGCTGACAGGGTATTTGGTGGCTACACCTTC
TRBD1	TRBV7-8	NA	TRBJ1-1	CASSPGQAMNTEAFF	TGTGCCAGCAGCCCAGGACAGGCGATGAACACTGAAGCTTTCTTT
TRBD2	TRBV5-1	NA	TRBJ2-1	CASSNSGSSYNEQFF	TGCGCCAGCAGCAATAGCGGGAGCTCCTACAATGAGCAGTTCTTC
TRBD2	TRBV30	NA	TRBJ2-1	CAWVWSGGANEQFF	TGTGCCTGGGTCTGGAGCGGGGGGGCGAATGAGCAGTTCTTC
NA	TRBV27	NA	TRBJ1-1	CASRGAVNTEAFF	TGTGCCAGCAGGGGGGCTGTGAACACTGAAGCTTTCTTT
NA	TRBV5-1	NA	TRBJ1-5	CASNSLNQPQHF	TGCGCCAGCAACAGTTTAAATCAGCCCCAGCATTTT
NA	TRBV27	NA	TRBJ2-7	CASSSTAPGLPVGYEQYF	TGTGCCAGCAGTTCCACTGCCCCGGGACTCCCTGTTGGGTACGAGCAGTACTTC
NA	TRBV30	NA	TRBJ1-2	CAWYTRRDYGYTF	TGTGCCTGGTACACAAGGAGGGACTATGGCTACACCTTC
TRBD1	TRBV2	NA	TRBJ2-7	CASSLGTGGSYEQYF	TGTGCCAGCAGCCTAGGGACAGGGGGCTCCTACGAGCAGTACTTC
TRBD2	TRBV18	NA	TRBJ2-3	CASSPTLGGGISSTDTQYF	TGTGCCAGCTCACCGACCCTCGGCGGGGGGATCTCTAGCACAGATACGCAGTATTTT
NA	TRBV10-1	NA	TRBJ2-7	CASSDGTIYEQYF	TGCGCCAGCAGTGATGGGACAATCTACGAGCAGTACTTC
NA	TRBV6-4	few	TRBJ2-7	CASSDPRRPGTDSYEQYF	TGTGCCAGCAGTGACCCGAGGCGACCCGGGACTGACTCCTACGAGCAGTACTTC
NA	TRBV19	medium-sized	TRBJ1-6	CASSVTFATPLHF	TGTGCCAGTAGTGTTACTTTCGCAACACCCCTCCACTTT
TRBD2	TRBV28	NA	TRBJ2-1	CASSTARAGGGEQFF	TGTGCCAGCAGTACCGCCCGAGCGGGGGGGGGCGAGCAGTTCTTC
TRBD1	TRBV18	NA	TRBJ2-3	CASSQARGSTDTQYF	TGTGCCAGCTCACAGGCCAGGGGGTCGACAGATACGCAGTATTTT
NA	TRBV19	NA	TRBJ2-1	CASRVPGRGNNEQFF	TGTGCCAGTAGAGTCCCGGGACGGGGGAACAATGAGCAGTTCTTC
NA	TRBV5-4	NA	TRBJ2-2	CASSLNLKTANTGELFF	TGTGCCAGCAGCTTGAATTTAAAGACAGCGAACACCGGGGAGCTGTTTTTT
NA	TRBV28	NA	TRBJ2-7	CASSLGTIYEQYF	TGTGCCAGCAGTTTGGGTACTATTTACGAGCAGTACTTC
NA	TRBV11-2	NA	TRBJ2-7	CASSLVAGNSYEQYF	TGTGCCAGCAGCCTCGTCGCCGGGAACTCCTACGAGCAGTACTTC
TRBD1	TRBV18	NA	TRBJ2-7	CASSPARGRFYEQYF	TGTGCCAGCTCACCAGCCAGGGGGCGGTTCTACGAGCAGTACTTC
NA	TRBV11-2	NA	TRBJ1-3	CASSFGTGTGNTIYF	TGTGCCAGCAGCTTCGGTACAGGGACCGGAAACACCATATATTTT
NA	TRBV5-1	NA	TRBJ2-3	CASSGQGTDTQYF	TGCGCCAGCAGCGGGCAGGGGACAGATACGCAGTATTTT
TRBD1	TRBV30	NA	TRBJ2-7	CAWSRDRVPEQYF	TGTGCCTGGAGTCGGGACAGGGTCCCCGAGCAGTACTTC
TRBD1	TRBV19	NA	TRBJ1-3	CASSKGQPSTGNTIYF	TGTGCCAGTAGTAAGGGACAGCCGTCAACTGGAAACACCATATATTTT
TRBD1	TRBV5-8	NA	TRBJ2-7	CASSLVWTGDPYEQYF	TGTGCCAGCAGCTTGGTTTGGACAGGGGACCCCTACGAGCAGTACTTC
NA	TRBV15	NA	TRBJ2-5	CATSRAGGNLETQYF	TGTGCCACCAGCAGAGCGGGCGGGAACCTAGAGACCCAGTACTTC
TRBD1	TRBV9	NA	TRBJ2-1	CASSGGTGALNEQFF	TGTGCCAGCAGCGGCGGGACAGGGGCCCTTAATGAGCAGTTCTTC
NA	TRBV30	medium-sized	TRBJ1-1	CAWVRATEAFF	TGTGCCTGGGTGCGGGCCACTGAAGCTTTCTTT
TRBD1	TRBV5-6	NA	TRBJ2-1	CASSYGTGGIYNEQFF	TGTGCCAGCAGCTATGGGACAGGGGGAATTTACAATGAGCAGTTCTTC
TRBD1	TRBV5-1	NA	TRBJ1-6	CASSPGTGSSSYNSPLHF	TGCGCCAGCAGCCCAGGGACAGGCTCGAGCTCCTATAATTCACCCCTCCACTTT
NA	TRBV4-2	NA	TRBJ2-1	CASSHPPVAPYNEQFF	TGTGCCAGCAGCCACCCACCGGTAGCTCCCTACAATGAGCAGTTCTTC